Shown below are 10 T cell receptor beta chains from a single sample sequenced in a study of CD8 T cells in Susac syndrome (dated by TCRdb to the late 2010s). Libraries were built with the immunoSEQ multiplex PCR assay. RNA was extracted using the RNeasy kit, and about 0.45 to 1 microgram was reverse transcribed with random hexamers. The public sequencing data were trimmed at Q25 with fastp and processed into clonotypes with MiXCR by TCRdb, which kept only in-frame beta chains. Rows with one shared CDR3 protein collapse into an entry with the most common genes and DNA. For this sample there are about 100,000 distinct CDR3 sequences; 95% appear just once. 0.25% to 0.35% of the sample comes from the top ten. The sequenced material came from CD8+ T cells from PBMCs. These receptors were obtained from a human donor with Susac syndrome.

The chain uses TRBV3-1 and TRBJ2-2, with a weak D call TRBD2 (5 bases). V gave up 3 bases and J gave up 5 bases, with 10 bases separating them. CDR3 length: 14 residues. Germline V CDR1 and CDR2: LGHDT, YNNKEL (reference sequence). In DNA form, the CDR3 reads TGTGCCAGCAGCCACGAGGGATTGACCGGGGAGCTGTTTTTT. Its translation is CASSHEGLTGELFF.

A single count supports this clonotype. J is TRBJ1-5 and V is TRBV15; D is undetermined. This CDR3 has 13 residues. V was pared by 0 bases and J by 6 bases, with 6 bases between. The germline CDR1 and CDR2 sequences are LNHNV and YYDKDF (reference sequence). The DNA of the CDR3 is TGTGCCACCAGCAGAGATTCGGCTCAGCCCCAGCATTTT. Translated, it gives CATSRDSAQPQHF.

The CDR3 sequence is CATGWSYNEQFF. CDR3 DNA: TGTGCCACCGGGTGGTCCTACAATGAGCAGTTCTTC. The rearrangement links TRBV13 to TRBJ2-1; D unclear. V was clipped by 10 bases and J by 1 base, with 8 bases between them. The CDR3 is 12 residues long. Germline loops: CDR1 PRHDT, CDR2 FYEKMQ (reference sequence).

The rearrangement joins TRBV29-1 to TRBJ2-7; 7 bases fit TRBD1. The CDR3 runs 14 residues. V trimming: 1 base; J trimming: 3 bases; junction bases outside the gene matches: 6. The germline V gene has CDR1 SQVTM and CDR2 ANQGSEA. In DNA form, the CDR3 reads TGCAGCGTTGAAGCCCGGGACAGCAACTACGAGCAGTACTTC. It is translated as CSVEARDSNYEQYF.

J is TRBJ2-7 and V is TRBV20-1, with 12 bases fitting TRBD2. CDR1 is DFQATT, CDR2 SNEGSKA, per germline (reference sequence). Trimming removed 3 bases from V and 7 bases from J; junction bases left unmatched: 10. The CDR3 is 15 residues long. CDR3 sequence (DNA): TGCAGTGCTAGGGCGCCTAGCGGGAGGGCCCTTGAGCAGTACTTC. This encodes CSARAPSGRALEQYF.

The chain couples TRBV29-1 to TRBJ1-2; D is unclear. V was shortened by 3 bases and J by 1 base, with 3 bases between the two germline ends. CDR1 and CDR2 from the germline V gene are SQVTM and ANQGSEA. This CDR3 is built from 11 residues. The CDR3 is CSVEDNYGYTF. DNA for the CDR3: TGCAGCGTTGAGGATAACTATGGCTACACCTTC.

The rearrangement links TRBV14 to TRBJ2-7; D uncertain. Germline lookup yields CDR1 SGHDN and CDR2 FVKESK. Between the trimmed V and J ends, which lost 1 base and 4 bases, there was a span of 11 bases. The CDR3 has 14 residues. CDR3 in DNA: TGTGCCAGCAGCCAAGCCAACAGATGGTACGAGCAGTACTTC. Encoded protein: CASSQANRWYEQYF.

The CDR3 loop is CASNSGMFQETQYF. For the CDR3, the DNA is TGTGCCAGCAACTCCGGGATGTTCCAAGAGACCCAGTACTTC. This chain links TRBV6-5 with TRBJ2-5, with D tentatively TRBD2 (5 bases). With 7 bases removed from V and 1 base from J, the gap between germline ends came to 13 bases. CDR1 and CDR2 (germline): MNHEY, SVGAGI. This CDR3 is built from 14 residues.

The chain combines TRBV12-3 or TRBV12-4 with TRBJ1-1; unclear D gene. The CDR3 has 12 amino acids. V lost 8 bases, J lost 2 bases, and 9 bases lay in between. Written as DNA, the CDR3 is TGTGCCAGCGGCTTGATAAACACTGAAGCTTTCTTT. As protein: CASGLINTEAFF.

The CDR3 nucleotides read TGCAGCGTTGAAGATGGCCAGGGGAACTATGGCTACACCTTC. It translates to CSVEDGQGNYGYTF. V and J are TRBV29-1 and TRBJ1-2; a weak D match, TRBD1 (6 bases). CDR1 is SQVTM, CDR2 ANQGSEA, per germline. The CDR3 loop spans 14 amino acids. Deletions cut 0 bases from V and 2 bases from J, with 10 bases between.